This TCR beta chain was obtained from a study of T cell responses to AZD1222 COVID-19 vaccine. Study outcomes and limitations: Baseline seropositivity characterized only 5 or 6 AZD1222 recipients. Spike-specific TCR breadth rose after two AZD1222 doses, and depth rose as well.

The method was immunoSEQ multiplex PCR; TCRdb's version includes in-frame clones alone and lacks a portion of them. The sample comprises roughly 120,000 clones, 70% to 90% of which are singletons, and about 1.6% rests with the top ten. Looked up from germline, CDR1 is KGHDR and CDR2 is SFDVKD. V trimming: 6 bases; J trimming: 12 bases; junction bases outside the gene matches: 5. The CDR3 consists of 12 residues. About this clone itself: Its antigen is currently unknown.

The chain uses TRBV24-1 and TRBJ2-1; 9 bases align to TRBD2. This TCR was recovered from an adult in good health. Sequenced here: peripheral blood, sampled on day 0 of AZD1222 vaccination. The CDR3 sequence is CATSPLAGTQFF. CDR3 nucleotide sequence: TGTGCCACCAGTCCCCTAGCGGGAACGCAGTTCTTC.